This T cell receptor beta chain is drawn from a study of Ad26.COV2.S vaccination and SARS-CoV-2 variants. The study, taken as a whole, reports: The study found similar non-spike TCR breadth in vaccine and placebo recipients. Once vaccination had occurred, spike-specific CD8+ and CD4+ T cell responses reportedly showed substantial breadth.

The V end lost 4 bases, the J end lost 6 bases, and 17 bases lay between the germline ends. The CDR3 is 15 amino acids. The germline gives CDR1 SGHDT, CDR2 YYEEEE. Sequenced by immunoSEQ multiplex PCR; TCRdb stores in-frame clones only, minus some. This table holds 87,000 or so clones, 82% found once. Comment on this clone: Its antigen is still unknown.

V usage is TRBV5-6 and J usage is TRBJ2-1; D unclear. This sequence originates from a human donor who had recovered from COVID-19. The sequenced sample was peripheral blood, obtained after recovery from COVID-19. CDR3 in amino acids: CASSAALLQINEQFF. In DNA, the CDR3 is TGTGCCAGCAGCGCCGCTTTACTACAAATCAATGAGCAGTTCTTC.